These 8 T cell receptor beta chains were sequenced from one sample in a study of blood T cell repertoires in COVID-19. Method: immunoSEQ multiplex PCR; TCRdb's copy keeps in-frame clones and lacks some. Of a few hundred thousand clones in the sample, about 81% are singletons; the top ten hold around 9.2%. Sequenced sample: PBMCs or T cells enriched from blood (not recorded which). The receptors derive from a man aged 35-49 years who had recovered from COVID-19.

DNA for the CDR3: TGTGCCAGCAGCTTACAGGGTATGAACACTGAAGCTTTCTTT. Translating gives CASSLQGMNTEAFF. The chain combines TRBV5-4 with TRBJ1-1; a possible D gene is TRBD1 (6 bases). Germline loops: CDR1 SGHNT, CDR2 YYREEE (reference sequence). Trimming took 2 bases from V and 0 from J, leaving 8 bases between them. The CDR3 contains 14 residues. The whole variable domain, filled in from reference TRBV5-4 and TRBJ1-1, reads ETGVTQSPTHLIKTRGQQVTLRCSSQSGHNTVSWYQQALGQGPQFIFQYYREEENGRGNFPPRFSGLQFPNYSSELNVNALELDDSALYLCASSLQGMNTEAFFGQGTRLTVV.

V is TRBV5-4 and J is TRBJ1-3; 8 nucleotides match TRBD1. The CDR3 is made up of 15 amino acids. Germline loops: CDR1 SGHNT, CDR2 YYREEE (reference sequence). The ends lost 4 bases at V and 0 bases at J; junction bases unmatched: 3. CDR3: CASSQDRASGNTIYF. As DNA, the CDR3 is TGTGCCAGCAGCCAGGACAGGGCCTCTGGAAACACCATATATTTT.

The chain has TRBV6-5 and TRBJ1-1, with D unclear. V gave up 6 bases and J gave up 10 bases, with 15 bases separating them. CDR1 and CDR2 (germline): MNHEY, SVGAGI. The CDR3 runs 12 residues. The CDR3 spells CASRREEGGAFF. The CDR3 coding sequence is TGTGCCAGCAGAAGGGAGGAGGGCGGAGCTTTCTTT.

This clone was seen a single time. In DNA form, the CDR3 reads TGTGCCAGCAGCTTGAGTCTAGGTGAAGCTTTCTTT. The encoded protein is CASSLSLGEAFF. The chain is built from TRBV5-4 and TRBJ1-1; unclear D gene. The CDR3 runs 12 residues. Trimming cost V 1 base and J 7 bases, with 8 bases left between them. CDR1 is SGHNT and CDR2 is YYREEE in the germline V gene (reference sequence).

The chain joins TRBV11-2 to TRBJ1-3; the match to TRBD1 covers 7 bases. Germline V lookup: CDR1 SGHAT, CDR2 FQNNGV. The CDR3 spans 13 residues. The junction had 2 bases not matched to a gene; V was cut back by 5 bases and J by 4 bases. CDR3 residues: CASSRTGGNTIYF. For the CDR3, the DNA is TGTGCCAGCAGCCGGACAGGAGGAAACACCATATATTTT. The variable domain in full, with the rest retrieved from reference TRBV11-2 and TRBJ1-3, is EAGVAQSPRYKIIEKRQSVAFWCNPISGHATLYWYQQILGQGPKLLIQFQNNGVVDDSQLPKDRFSAERLKGVDSTLKIQPAKLEDSAVYLCASSRTGGNTIYFGEGSWLTVV.

The V call is TRBV6-6, the J call TRBJ2-7, with 10 bases identical to TRBD2. The trim removed 4 bases at V and 1 base at J, leaving 4 bases unmatched. Germline V CDR1 and CDR2: MNHNY, SVGAGI (reference sequence). This CDR3 is built from 15 residues. CDR3 coding DNA: TGTGCCAGCAGTTCAGGACTAGCGGTATCCTACGAGCAGTACTTC. It is translated as CASSSGLAVSYEQYF.

This chain uses TRBV4-1 with TRBJ2-5; 7 nucleotides line up with TRBD1. The CDR3 extends over 18 amino acids. Germline CDR1 is MGHRA and CDR2 is YSYEKL. With V trimmed by 2 bases and J by 2 bases, 14 bases remained unmatched. CDR3 loop: CASSQTVLGTAGQETQYF. CDR3 DNA: TGCGCCAGCAGCCAAACGGTACTGGGGACAGCCGGACAAGAGACCCAGTACTTC.

In DNA, the CDR3 is TGTGCCAGTAGTACCGGGACAGCCTACAATGAGCAGTTCTTC. Amino acids: CASSTGTAYNEQFF. The chain uses TRBV19 and TRBJ2-1, with 7 bases lining up with TRBD1. This CDR3 spans 14 amino acids. The germline V gene encodes CDR1 LNHDA and CDR2 SQIVND (reference sequence). The V and J ends lost 4 bases and 2 bases, in that order; junction bases with no gene match: 2.